Sequencing of this T cell receptor beta chain was carried out in a study of T cell repertoires in ileal Crohn's disease. Per sample, about 460 nanograms of biopsy DNA were TCRB immunosequenced. The method was immunoSEQ multiplex PCR; TCRdb's version includes in-frame clones alone and lacks a portion of them. The sample carries about 17,000 clones, 50% to 75% recorded once. Germline V lookup: CDR1 SGHTA, CDR2 FQGNSA. The CDR3 extends over 14 amino acids. J was trimmed by 3 bases and V by 0 bases; bases with no gene match: 2. This receptor was identified in an adult with Crohn's disease. The chain employs TRBV7-2 and TRBJ2-7; 7 positions agree with TRBD2. Specimen: ileal tissue. CDR3 nucleotide sequence: TGTGCCAGCAGCTTAGCGCCTAGCGGCTACGAGCAGTACTTC. It yields the protein CASSLAPSGYEQYF.